The clone carrying this T cell receptor (beta chain) was recorded a few times. The germline V gene encodes CDR1 MNHEY and CDR2 SVGEGT. The CDR3 contains 13 residues. V shed 6 bases and J shed 1 base, with 10 bases lying between them. The entry originates in a study of tumor-infiltrating lymphocytes in primary liver carcinoma. Study details: Sample yields, roughly 3.65 to 8 million productive TCRbeta reads, were similar across the tissue types.

The authors took blood RNA from unsorted whole blood and also extracted germline DNA. Peripheral blood, around 4 milliliters, was collected prior to surgery. The template, around 520 ng total RNA, yielded TCR beta cDNA made with a constant-region primer. Three nested multiplex PCR rounds, a slightly modified ARM-PCR, produced the libraries for TCR beta. TRBV1-TRBV30 forward primers and a C-beta reverse primer were used in the first two PCR rounds, which each ran for around 10 cycles. Using its own MiXCR run on the multiplex PCR reads, TCRdb lists one record per CDR3 protein. The sample consists of about 320,000 distinct CDR3 sequences, less than 75% of them appearing once.

This TCR was recovered from a man aged 35 to 55 with primary liver carcinoma and hepatitis B virus infection. What was sequenced was peripheral blood. V usage is TRBV6-2 or TRBV6-3 and J usage is TRBJ2-7; TRBD2 might be the D (6 bases). CDR3 nucleotides: TGTGCCAGCAGGGGCAGCGGGTCCTACGAGCAGTACTTC. Protein product: CASRGSGSYEQYF.